The TCR beta chain described here comes from a study of early T cells in non-severe SARS-CoV-2 infection. This CDR3 region has 14 residues. The ends were cut back, 3 bases at V and 3 bases at J, with 11 bases in the middle. CDR1 is SEHNR, CDR2 FQNEAQ, per germline (reference sequence). In TCRdb, the 5' RACE reads were re-called with MiXCR into one record per CDR3 protein. The profile shows 30,000 to 35,000 distinct CDR3 sequences, about 4.2% of them singletons. The origin of this receptor is an adult who was a healthcare worker with PCR-confirmed SARS-CoV-2 infection or an uninfected control (not recorded which). The chain employs TRBV7-9 and TRBJ2-5; D uncertain. The sample consisted of whole blood. The CDR3 nucleotides are TGTGCCAGCAGCTTTGAAGGTGGAGAAGAGACCCAGTACTTC. Amino acids: CASSFEGGEETQYF.